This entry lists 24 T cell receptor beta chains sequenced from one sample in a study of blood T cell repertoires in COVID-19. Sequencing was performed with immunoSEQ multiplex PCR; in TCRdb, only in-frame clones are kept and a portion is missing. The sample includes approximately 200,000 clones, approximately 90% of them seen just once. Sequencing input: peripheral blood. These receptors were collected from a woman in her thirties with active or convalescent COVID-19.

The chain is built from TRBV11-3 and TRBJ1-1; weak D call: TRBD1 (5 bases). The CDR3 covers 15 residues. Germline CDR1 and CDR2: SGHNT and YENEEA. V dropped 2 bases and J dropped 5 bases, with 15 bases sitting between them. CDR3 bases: TGTGCCAGCAGCTTAACGTCTGTCCCAGGGACTGAAGCTTTCTTT. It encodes CASSLTSVPGTEAFF.

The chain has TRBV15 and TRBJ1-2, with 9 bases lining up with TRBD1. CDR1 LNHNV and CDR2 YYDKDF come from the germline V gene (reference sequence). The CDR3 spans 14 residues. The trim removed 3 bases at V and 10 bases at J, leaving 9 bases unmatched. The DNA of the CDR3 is TGTGCCACCAGCAGTACACAGGGGGCGCAACCCTACACCTTC. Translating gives CATSSTQGAQPYTF.

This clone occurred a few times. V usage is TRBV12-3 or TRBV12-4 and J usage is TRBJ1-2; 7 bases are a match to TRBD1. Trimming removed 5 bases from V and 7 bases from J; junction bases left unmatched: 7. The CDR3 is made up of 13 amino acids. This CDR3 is CASSLRQGGGYTF. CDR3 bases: TGTGCCAGCAGTCTGAGACAGGGAGGTGGCTACACCTTC.

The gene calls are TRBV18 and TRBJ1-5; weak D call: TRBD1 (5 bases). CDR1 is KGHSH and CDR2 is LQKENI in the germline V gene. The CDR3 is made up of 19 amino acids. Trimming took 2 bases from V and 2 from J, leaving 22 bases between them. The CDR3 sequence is CASSPIPLLGGTGNQPQHF. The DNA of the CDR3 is TGTGCCAGCTCACCAATACCCCTCCTCGGGGGAACGGGCAATCAGCCCCAGCATTTT. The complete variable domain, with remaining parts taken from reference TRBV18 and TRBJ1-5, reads NAGVMQNPRHLVRRRGQEARLRCSPMKGHSHVYWYRQLPEEGLKFMVYLQKENIIDESGMPKERFSAEFPKEGPSILRIQQVVRGDSAAYFCASSPIPLLGGTGNQPQHFGDGTRLSIL.

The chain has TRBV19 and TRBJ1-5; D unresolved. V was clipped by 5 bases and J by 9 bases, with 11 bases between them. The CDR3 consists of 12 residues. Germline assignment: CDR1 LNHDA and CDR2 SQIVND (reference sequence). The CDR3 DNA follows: TGTGCCAGTAGTGCCCTCGGGATGCCCCAGCATTTT. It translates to CASSALGMPQHF.

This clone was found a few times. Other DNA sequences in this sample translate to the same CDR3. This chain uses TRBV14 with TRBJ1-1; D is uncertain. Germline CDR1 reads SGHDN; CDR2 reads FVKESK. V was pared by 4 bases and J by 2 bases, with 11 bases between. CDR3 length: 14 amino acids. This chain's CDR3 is CASSLPGLNTEAFF. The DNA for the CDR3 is TGTGCCAGCAGCCTACCTGGCTTAAACACTGAAGCTTTCTTT.

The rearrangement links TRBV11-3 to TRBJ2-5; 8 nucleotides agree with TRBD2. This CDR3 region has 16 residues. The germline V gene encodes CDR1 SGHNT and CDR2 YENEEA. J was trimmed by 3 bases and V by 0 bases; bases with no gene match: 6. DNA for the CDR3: TGTGCCAGCAGCTTAGACGGGATTAGCGGGGAAGAGACCCAGTACTTC. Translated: CASSLDGISGEETQYF.

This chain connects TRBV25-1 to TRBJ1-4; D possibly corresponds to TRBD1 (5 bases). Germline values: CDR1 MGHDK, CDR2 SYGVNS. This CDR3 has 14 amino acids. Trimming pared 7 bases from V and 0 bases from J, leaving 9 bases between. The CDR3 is CASTPTATNEKLFF. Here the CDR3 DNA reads TGTGCCAGCACCCCGACAGCAACTAATGAAAAACTGTTTTTT.

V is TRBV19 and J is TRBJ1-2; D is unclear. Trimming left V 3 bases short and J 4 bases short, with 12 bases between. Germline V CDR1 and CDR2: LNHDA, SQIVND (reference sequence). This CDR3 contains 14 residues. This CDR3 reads CASSISGQIYGYTF. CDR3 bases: TGTGCCAGTAGTATTTCTGGGCAGATCTATGGCTACACCTTC. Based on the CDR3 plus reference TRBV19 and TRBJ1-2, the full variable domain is DGGITQSPKYLFRKEGQNVTLSCEQNLNHDAMYWYRQDPGQGLRLIYYSQIVNDFQKGDIAEGYSVSREKKESFPLTVTSAQKNPTAFYLCASSISGQIYGYTFGSGTRLTVV.

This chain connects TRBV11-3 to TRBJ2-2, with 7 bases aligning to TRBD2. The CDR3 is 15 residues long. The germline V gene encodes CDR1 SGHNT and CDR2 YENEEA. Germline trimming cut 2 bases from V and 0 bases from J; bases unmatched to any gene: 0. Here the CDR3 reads CASSLSGTNTGELFF. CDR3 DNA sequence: TGTGCCAGCAGCTTAAGCGGGACGAACACCGGGGAGCTGTTTTTT.

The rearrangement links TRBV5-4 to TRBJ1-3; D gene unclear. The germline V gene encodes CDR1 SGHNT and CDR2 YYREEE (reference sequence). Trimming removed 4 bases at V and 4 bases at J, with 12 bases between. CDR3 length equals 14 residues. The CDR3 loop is CASSGGYAGNTIYF. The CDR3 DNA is TGTGCCAGCAGCGGCGGATATGCCGGAAACACCATATATTTT.

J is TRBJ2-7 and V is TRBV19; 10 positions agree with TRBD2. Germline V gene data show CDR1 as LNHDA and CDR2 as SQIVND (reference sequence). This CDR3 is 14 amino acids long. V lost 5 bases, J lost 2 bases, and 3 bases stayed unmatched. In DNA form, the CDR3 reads TGTGCCAGTAGTCTGACTAGCGGGCCCTACGAGCAGTACTTC. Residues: CASSLTSGPYEQYF. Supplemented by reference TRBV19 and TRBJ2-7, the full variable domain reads DGGITQSPKYLFRKEGQNVTLSCEQNLNHDAMYWYRQDPGQGLRLIYYSQIVNDFQKGDIAEGYSVSREKKESFPLTVTSAQKNPTAFYLCASSLTSGPYEQYFGPGTRLTVT.

In DNA form, the CDR3 reads TGTGCCAGCAGCTTGGCCGGGAGCTCCTATAATTCACCCCTCCACTTT. Residues: CASSLAGSSYNSPLHF. V usage is TRBV5-6 and J usage is TRBJ1-6; D is ambiguous. There are 16 residues in the CDR3. Trimming took 0 bases from V and 0 from J, leaving 7 bases between them. CDR1 is SGHDT and CDR2 is YYEEEE in the germline V gene.

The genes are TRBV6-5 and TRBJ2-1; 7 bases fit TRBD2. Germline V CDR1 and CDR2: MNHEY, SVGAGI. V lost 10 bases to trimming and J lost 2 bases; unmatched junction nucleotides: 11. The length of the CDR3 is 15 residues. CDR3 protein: CATRLDGRPYNEQFF. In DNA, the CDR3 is TGTGCCACCCGACTGGACGGGAGGCCCTACAATGAGCAGTTCTTC.

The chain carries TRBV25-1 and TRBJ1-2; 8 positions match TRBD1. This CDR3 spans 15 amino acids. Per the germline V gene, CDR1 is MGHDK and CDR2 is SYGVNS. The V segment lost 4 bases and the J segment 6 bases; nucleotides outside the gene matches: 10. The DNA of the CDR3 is TGTGCCAGCAGTGCCGTTGCAGGGGGCGGTAATGGCTACACCTTC. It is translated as CASSAVAGGGNGYTF.

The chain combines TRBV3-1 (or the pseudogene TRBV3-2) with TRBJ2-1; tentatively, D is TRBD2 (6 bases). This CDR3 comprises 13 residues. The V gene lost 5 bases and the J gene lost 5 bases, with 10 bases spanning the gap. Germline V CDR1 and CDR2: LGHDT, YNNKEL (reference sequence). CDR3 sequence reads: CASSSGLHNEQFF. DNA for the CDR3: TGTGCCAGCAGCTCGGGACTCCACAATGAGCAGTTCTTC.

CDR3 bases: TGTGCCAGCAGCCTAGGGGGGCGGAATCAGCCCCAGCATTTT. The encoded protein is CASSLGGRNQPQHF. The V call is TRBV9, the J call TRBJ1-5; D possibly corresponds to TRBD1 (6 bases). The germline V gene encodes CDR1 SGDLS and CDR2 YYNGEE. CDR3 size: 14 residues. The ends were cut back, 4 bases at V and 4 bases at J, with 12 bases in the middle.

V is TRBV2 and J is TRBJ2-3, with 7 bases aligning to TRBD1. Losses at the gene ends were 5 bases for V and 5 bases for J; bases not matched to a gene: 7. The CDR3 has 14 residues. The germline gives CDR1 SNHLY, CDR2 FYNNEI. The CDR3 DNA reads TGTGCCAGCAGTTCACGACAGGGTCAAGATACGCAGTATTTT. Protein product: CASSSRQGQDTQYF.

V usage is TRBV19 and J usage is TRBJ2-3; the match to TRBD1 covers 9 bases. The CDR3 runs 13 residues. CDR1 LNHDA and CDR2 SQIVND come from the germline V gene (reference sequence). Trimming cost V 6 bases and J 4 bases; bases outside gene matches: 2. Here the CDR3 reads CASRDRGPDTQYF. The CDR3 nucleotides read TGTGCCAGTAGGGACAGGGGCCCAGATACGCAGTATTTT.

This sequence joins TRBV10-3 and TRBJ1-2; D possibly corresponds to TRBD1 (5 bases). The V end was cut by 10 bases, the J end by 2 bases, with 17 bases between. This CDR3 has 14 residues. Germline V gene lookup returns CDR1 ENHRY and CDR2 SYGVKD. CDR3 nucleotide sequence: TGTGCCAGCGTCGGGGGAGACCGCAACTATGGCTACACCTTC. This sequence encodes CASVGGDRNYGYTF.

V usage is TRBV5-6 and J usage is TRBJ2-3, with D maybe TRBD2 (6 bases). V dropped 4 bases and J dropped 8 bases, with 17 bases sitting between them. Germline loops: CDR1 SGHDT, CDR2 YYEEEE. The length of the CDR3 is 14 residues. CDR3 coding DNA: TGTGCCAGCAGCCTACGGACCGAGGGAGGTACGCAGTATTTT. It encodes CASSLRTEGGTQYF.

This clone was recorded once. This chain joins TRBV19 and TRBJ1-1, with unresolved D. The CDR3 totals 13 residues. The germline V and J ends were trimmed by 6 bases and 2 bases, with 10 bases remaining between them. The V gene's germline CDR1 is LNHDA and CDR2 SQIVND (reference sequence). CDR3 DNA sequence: TGTGCCAGTAGATGGACGGGAAACACTGAAGCTTTCTTT. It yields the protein CASRWTGNTEAFF.

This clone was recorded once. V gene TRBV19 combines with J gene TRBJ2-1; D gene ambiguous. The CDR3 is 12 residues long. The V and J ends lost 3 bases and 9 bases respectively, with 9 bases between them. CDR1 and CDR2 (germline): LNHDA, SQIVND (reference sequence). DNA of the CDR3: TGTGCCAGTAGTATTCCCCACAGTGAGCAGTTCTTC. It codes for CASSIPHSEQFF.

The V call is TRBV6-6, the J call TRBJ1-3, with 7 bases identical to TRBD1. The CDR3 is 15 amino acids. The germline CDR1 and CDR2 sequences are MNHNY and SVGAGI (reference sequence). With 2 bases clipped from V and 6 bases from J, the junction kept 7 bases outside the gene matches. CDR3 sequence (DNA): TGTGCCAGCAGTTACGGACAGGCCGGGGAAAACACCATATATTTT. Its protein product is CASSYGQAGENTIYF.